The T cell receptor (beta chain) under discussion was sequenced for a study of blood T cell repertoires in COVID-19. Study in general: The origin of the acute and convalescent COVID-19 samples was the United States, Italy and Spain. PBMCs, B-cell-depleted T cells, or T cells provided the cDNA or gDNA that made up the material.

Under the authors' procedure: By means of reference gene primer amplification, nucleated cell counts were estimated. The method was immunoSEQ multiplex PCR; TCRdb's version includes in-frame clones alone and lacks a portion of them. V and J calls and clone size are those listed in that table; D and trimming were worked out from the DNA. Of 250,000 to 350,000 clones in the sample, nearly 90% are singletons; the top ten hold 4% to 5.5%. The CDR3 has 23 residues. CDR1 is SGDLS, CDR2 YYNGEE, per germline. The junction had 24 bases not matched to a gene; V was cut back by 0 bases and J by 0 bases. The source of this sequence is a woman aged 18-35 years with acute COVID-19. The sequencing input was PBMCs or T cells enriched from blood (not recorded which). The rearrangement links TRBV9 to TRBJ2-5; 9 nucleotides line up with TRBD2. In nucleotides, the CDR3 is TGTGCCAGCAGCGTAGCCCTCTCAGGGGCCCCGACTAGCGGAGGAGCAAACCAAGAGACCCAGTACTTC. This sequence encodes CASSVALSGAPTSGGANQETQYF.